Presented here are 9 T cell receptor beta chains from one specimen sequenced in a study of blood T cell repertoires in COVID-19. TCRdb keeps only in-frame clones here, not all; method: immunoSEQ multiplex PCR. Of 140,000 to 150,000 clones in the sample, 88% are singletons; the top ten hold roughly 1.2%. The sample comprised PBMCs or T cells enriched from blood (not recorded which). These receptors were obtained from a woman aged 25-40 years with acute COVID-19.

This clone has only one observation. The chain uses TRBV28 and TRBJ1-2; TRBD1 might be the D (6 bases). Germline V CDR1 and CDR2: MDHEN, SYDVKM. With 7 bases removed from V and 2 bases from J, the gap between germline ends came to 11 bases. The CDR3 consists of 13 residues. The CDR3 reads CASTVGQNYGYTF. CDR3 DNA: TGTGCCAGCACCGTAGGACAGAACTATGGCTACACCTTC.

Only a few counts were recorded for this clone. This chain uses TRBV28 with TRBJ1-6; a possible D gene is TRBD1 (6 bases). The CDR3 runs 15 residues. With 2 bases removed from V and 9 bases from J, the gap between germline ends came to 14 bases. In germline, CDR1 is MDHEN, CDR2 SYDVKM. The CDR3 bases are TGTGCCAGCAGTTTAAGGACAGTACATAGTTCACCCCTCCACTTT. It encodes CASSLRTVHSSPLHF.

The chain carries TRBV4-2 and TRBJ2-1, with 8 bases matching TRBD2. This CDR3 is built from 16 residues. Germline CDR1 reads LGHNA; CDR2 reads YNFKEQ. V lost 0 bases, J lost 4 bases, and 5 bases stayed unmatched. CDR3 sequence: CASSQDGLAAYNEQFF. The CDR3 region has the DNA TGTGCCAGCAGCCAAGATGGACTAGCCGCTTACAATGAGCAGTTCTTC.

V usage is TRBV5-5 and J usage is TRBJ1-1; 10 bases align to TRBD1. The CDR3 runs to 16 residues. V shed 3 bases, J shed 5 bases, and the junction held 10 bases outside the gene matches. In germline, CDR1 is SGHKS, CDR2 YYEKEE (reference sequence). The DNA for the CDR3 is TGTGCCAGCAGCTCGACAGGGGGCGAGGCAGGAACTGAAGCTTTCTTT. Amino acid sequence: CASSSTGGEAGTEAFF.

The chain is built from TRBV7-2 and TRBJ2-3; 8 bases map to TRBD2. The germline gives CDR1 SGHTA, CDR2 FQGNSA. The ends lost 7 bases at V and 4 bases at J; junction bases unmatched: 10. This CDR3 has 15 amino acids. CDR3 sequence (DNA): TGTGCCAGCACCCAGCTCCCGGGAGGGGCAGATACGCAGTATTTT. Residues: CASTQLPGGADTQYF.

J is TRBJ1-5 and V is TRBV25-1; D gene ambiguous. CDR1 MGHDK and CDR2 SYGVNS come from the germline V gene. The V end was cut by 1 base, the J end by 3 bases, with 10 bases between. The CDR3 contains 15 residues. CDR3 sequence reads: CASSESGGSNQPQHF. The CDR3 DNA is TGTGCCAGCAGTGAATCTGGCGGGTCCAATCAGCCCCAGCATTTT. The full variable domain, with the rest looked up from reference TRBV25-1 and TRBJ1-5, is EADIYQTPRYLVIGTGKKITLECSQTMGHDKMYWYQQDPGMELHLIHYSYGVNSTEKGDLSSESTVSRIRTEHFPLTLESARPSHTSQYLCASSESGGSNQPQHFGDGTRLSIL.

This clone showed up just once. The chain recombines TRBV27 with TRBJ1-1, with D perhaps matching TRBD1 (6 bases). The germline CDR1 and CDR2 sequences are MNHEY and SMNVEV (reference sequence). V gave up 5 bases and J gave up 6 bases, with 16 bases separating them. CDR3 size: 14 residues. CDR3 amino acids: CASSRPGTTPEAFF. The DNA of the CDR3 is TGTGCCAGCAGTCGACCGGGGACAACACCTGAAGCTTTCTTT.

The J gene is TRBJ1-2, the V gene TRBV28, with D uncertain. Looked up from germline, CDR1 is MDHEN and CDR2 is SYDVKM. Trimming took off 6 bases at V and 4 bases at J, with 15 bases between the two ends. The length of the CDR3 is 14 residues. Here the CDR3 DNA reads TGTGCCAGCAGAACCACAACGACAACCTATGGCTACACCTTC. Its protein product is CASRTTTTTYGYTF.

The V call is TRBV5-4, the J call TRBJ2-1; the match to TRBD2 covers 12 bases. The germline V gene encodes CDR1 SGHNT and CDR2 YYREEE (reference sequence). CDR3 length equals 16 residues. V lost 5 bases and J lost 4; bases outside the gene matches: 7. The CDR3 region is CASSLAGGPTYNEQFF. Here the CDR3 DNA reads TGTGCCAGCAGTCTAGCGGGAGGGCCGACTTACAATGAGCAGTTCTTC.